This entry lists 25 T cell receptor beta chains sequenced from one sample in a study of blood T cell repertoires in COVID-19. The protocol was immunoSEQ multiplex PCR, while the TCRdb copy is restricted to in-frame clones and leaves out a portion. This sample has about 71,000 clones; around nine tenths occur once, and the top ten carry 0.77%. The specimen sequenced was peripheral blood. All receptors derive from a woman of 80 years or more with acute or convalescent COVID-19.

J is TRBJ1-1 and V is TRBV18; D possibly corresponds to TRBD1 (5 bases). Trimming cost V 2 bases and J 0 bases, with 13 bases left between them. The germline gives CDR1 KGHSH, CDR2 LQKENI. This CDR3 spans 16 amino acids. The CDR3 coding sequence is TGTGCCAGCTCACCAAATGCAGGGCGAATGAACACTGAAGCTTTCTTT. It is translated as CASSPNAGRMNTEAFF.

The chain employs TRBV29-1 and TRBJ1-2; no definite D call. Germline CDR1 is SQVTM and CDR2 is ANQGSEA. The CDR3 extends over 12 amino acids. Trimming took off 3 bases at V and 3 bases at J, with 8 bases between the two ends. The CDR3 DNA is TGCAGCGTTGAGATCGGGTACTATGGCTACACCTTC. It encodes CSVEIGYYGYTF.

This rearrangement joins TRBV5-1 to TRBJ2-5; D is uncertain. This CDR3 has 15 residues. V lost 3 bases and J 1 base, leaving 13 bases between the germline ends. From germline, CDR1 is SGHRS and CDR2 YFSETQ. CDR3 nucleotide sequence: TGCGCCAGCAGCTCTCTGACCGGGTCCCAAGAGACCCAGTACTTC. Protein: CASSSLTGSQETQYF.

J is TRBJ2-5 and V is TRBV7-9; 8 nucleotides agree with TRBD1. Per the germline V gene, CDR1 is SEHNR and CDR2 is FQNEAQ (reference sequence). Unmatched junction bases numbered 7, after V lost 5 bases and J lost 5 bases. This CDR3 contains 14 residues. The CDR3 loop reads CASSVGQGRETQYF. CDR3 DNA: TGTGCCAGCAGCGTAGGACAGGGAAGGGAGACCCAGTACTTC.

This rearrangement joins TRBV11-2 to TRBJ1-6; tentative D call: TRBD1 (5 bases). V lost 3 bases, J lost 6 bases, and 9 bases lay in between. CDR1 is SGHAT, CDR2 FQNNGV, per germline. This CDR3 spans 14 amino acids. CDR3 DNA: TGTGCCAGCAGCTTCGGGGGTGGTAATTCACCCCTCCACTTT. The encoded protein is CASSFGGGNSPLHF.

The CDR3 spells CAIRGRAGGSNQPQHF. The CDR3 DNA reads as TGTGCCATCAGGGGTAGGGCAGGGGGTAGCAATCAGCCCCAGCATTTT. This chain joins TRBV10-3 and TRBJ1-5; 7 bases are a match to TRBD1. CDR3 length equals 16 residues. J gave up 0 bases and V 6 bases, and 8 bases lay outside the gene matches. Per germline, CDR1 ENHRY and CDR2 SYGVKD.

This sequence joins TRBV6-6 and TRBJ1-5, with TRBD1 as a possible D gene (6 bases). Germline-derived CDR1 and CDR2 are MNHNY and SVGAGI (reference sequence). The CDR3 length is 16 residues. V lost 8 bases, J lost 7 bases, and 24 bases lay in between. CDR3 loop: CASWGGRGARGQPQHF. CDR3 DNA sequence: TGTGCCAGCTGGGGGGGGCGTGGGGCCCGGGGCCAGCCCCAGCATTTT.

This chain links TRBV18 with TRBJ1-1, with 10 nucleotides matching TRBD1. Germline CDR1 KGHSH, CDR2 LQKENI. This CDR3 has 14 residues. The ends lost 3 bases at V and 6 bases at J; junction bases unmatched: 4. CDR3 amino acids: CASSPGDRGPEAFF. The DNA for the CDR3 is TGTGCCAGCTCACCCGGGGACAGGGGCCCTGAAGCTTTCTTT.

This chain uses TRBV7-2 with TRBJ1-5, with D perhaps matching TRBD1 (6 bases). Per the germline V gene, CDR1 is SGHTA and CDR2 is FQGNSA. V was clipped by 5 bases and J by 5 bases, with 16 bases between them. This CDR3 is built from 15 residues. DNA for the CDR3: TGTGCCAGCAGCCGCACCGGGACACTGGATCAGCCCCAGCATTTT. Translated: CASSRTGTLDQPQHF. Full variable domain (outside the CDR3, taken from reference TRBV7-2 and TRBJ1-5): GAGVSQSPSNKVTEKGKDVELRCDPISGHTALYWYRQSLGQGLEFLIYFQGNSAPDKSGLPSDRFSAERTGGSVSTLTIQRTQQEDSAVYLCASSRTGTLDQPQHFGDGTRLSIL.

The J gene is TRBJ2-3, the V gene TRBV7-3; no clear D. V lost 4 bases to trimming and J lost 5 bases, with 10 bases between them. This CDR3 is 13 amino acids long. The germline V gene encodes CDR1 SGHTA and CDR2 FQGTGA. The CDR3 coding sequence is TGTGCCAGCAGCTCCACATATGGAGATACGCAGTATTTT. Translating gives CASSSTYGDTQYF. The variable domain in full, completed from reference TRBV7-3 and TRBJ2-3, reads GAGVSQTPSNKVTEKGKYVELRCDPISGHTALYWYRQSLGQGPEFLIYFQGTGAADDSGLPNDRFFAVRPEGSVSTLKIQRTERGDSAVYLCASSSTYGDTQYFGPGTRLTVL.

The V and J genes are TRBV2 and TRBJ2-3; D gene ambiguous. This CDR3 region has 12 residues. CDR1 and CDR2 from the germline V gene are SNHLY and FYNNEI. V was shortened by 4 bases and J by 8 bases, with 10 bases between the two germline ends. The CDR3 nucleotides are TGTGCCAGCAGTGGTCAGGCGACTACGCAGTATTTT. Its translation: CASSGQATTQYF. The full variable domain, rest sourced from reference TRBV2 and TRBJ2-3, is EPEVTQTPSHQVTQMGQEVILRCVPISNHLYFYWYRQILGQKVEFLVSFYNNEISEKSEIFDDQFSVERPDGSNFTLKIRSTKLEDSAMYFCASSGQATTQYFGPGTRLTVL.

The chain's CDR3 is CSVEAPGQDIQYF. The CDR3 bases are TGCAGCGTTGAAGCTCCCGGACAGGACATTCAGTACTTC. The chain recombines TRBV29-1 with TRBJ2-4; TRBD1 aligns across 7 bases. The CDR3 covers 13 residues. Germline assignment: CDR1 SQVTM and CDR2 ANQGSEA. V lost 1 base to trimming and J lost 8 bases; unmatched junction nucleotides: 5.

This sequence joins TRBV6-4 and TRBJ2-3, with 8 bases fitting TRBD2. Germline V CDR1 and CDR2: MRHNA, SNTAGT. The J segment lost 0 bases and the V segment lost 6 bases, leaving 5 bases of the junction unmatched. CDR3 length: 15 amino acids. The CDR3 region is CASRVAGQSTDTQYF. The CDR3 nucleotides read TGTGCCAGCAGAGTAGCGGGGCAGAGCACAGATACGCAGTATTTT.

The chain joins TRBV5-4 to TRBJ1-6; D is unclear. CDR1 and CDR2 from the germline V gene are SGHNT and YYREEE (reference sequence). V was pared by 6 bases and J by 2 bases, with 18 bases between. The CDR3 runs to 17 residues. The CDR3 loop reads CASMSMEGGTYNSPLHF. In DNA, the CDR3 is TGTGCCAGCATGTCCATGGAAGGAGGGACCTATAATTCACCCCTCCACTTT.

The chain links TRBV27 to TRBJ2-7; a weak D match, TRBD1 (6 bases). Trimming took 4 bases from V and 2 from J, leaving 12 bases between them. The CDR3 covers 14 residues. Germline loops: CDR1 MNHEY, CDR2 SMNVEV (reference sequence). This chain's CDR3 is CASSSQGRPYEQYF. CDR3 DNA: TGTGCCAGCAGTTCACAGGGCCGCCCCTACGAGCAGTACTTC.

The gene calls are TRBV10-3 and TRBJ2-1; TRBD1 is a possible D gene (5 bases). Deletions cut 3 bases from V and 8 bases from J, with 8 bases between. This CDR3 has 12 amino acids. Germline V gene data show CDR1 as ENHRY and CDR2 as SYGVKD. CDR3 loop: CAISDQGDEQFF. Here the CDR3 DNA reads TGTGCCATCAGTGATCAGGGCGATGAGCAGTTCTTC.

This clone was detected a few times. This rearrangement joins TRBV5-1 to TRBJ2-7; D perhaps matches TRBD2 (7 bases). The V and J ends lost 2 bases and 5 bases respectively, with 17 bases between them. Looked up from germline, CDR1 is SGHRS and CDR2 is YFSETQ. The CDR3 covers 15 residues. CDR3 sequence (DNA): TGCGCCAGCAGCTTCTCGGCGGGGGCTCCGCACGAGCAGTACTTC. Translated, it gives CASSFSAGAPHEQYF.

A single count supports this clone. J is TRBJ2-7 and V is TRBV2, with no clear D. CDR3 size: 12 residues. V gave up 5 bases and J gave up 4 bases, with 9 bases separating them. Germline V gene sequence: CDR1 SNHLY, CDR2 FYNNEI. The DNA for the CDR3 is TGTGCCAGCAGTCTCCTAAGTTACGAGCAGTACTTC. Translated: CASSLLSYEQYF. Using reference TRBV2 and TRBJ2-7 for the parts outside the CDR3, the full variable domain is EPEVTQTPSHQVTQMGQEVILRCVPISNHLYFYWYRQILGQKVEFLVSFYNNEISEKSEIFDDQFSVERPDGSNFTLKIRSTKLEDSAMYFCASSLLSYEQYFGPGTRLTVT.

CDR3: CASSPGQNRNGYTF. The CDR3 nucleotides are TGCGCCAGCAGCCCCGGACAGAACCGTAATGGCTACACCTTC. This sequence joins TRBV5-1 and TRBJ1-2, with D possibly matching TRBD1 (6 bases). Trimming cost V 4 bases and J 6 bases, with 16 bases left between them. This CDR3 has 14 amino acids. In germline, CDR1 is SGHRS, CDR2 YFSETQ.

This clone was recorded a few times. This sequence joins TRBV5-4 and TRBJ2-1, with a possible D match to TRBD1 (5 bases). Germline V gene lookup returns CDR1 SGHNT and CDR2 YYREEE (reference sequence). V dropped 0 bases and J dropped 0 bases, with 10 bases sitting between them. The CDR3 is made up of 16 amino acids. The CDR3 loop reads CASSLGGGHSYNEQFF. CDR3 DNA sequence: TGTGCCAGCAGCTTGGGGGGCGGACACTCCTACAATGAGCAGTTCTTC.

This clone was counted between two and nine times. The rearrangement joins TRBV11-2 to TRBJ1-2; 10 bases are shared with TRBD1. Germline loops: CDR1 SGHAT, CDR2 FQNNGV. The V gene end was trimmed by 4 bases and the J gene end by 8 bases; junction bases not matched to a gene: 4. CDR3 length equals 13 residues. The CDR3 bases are TGTGCCAGCAGCTCTCGGACAGGGGGAGGCTACACCTTC. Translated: CASSSRTGGGYTF.

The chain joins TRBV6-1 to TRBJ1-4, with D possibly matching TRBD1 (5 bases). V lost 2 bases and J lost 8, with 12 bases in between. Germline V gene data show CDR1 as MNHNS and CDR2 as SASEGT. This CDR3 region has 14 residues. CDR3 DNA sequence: TGTGCCAGCAGTGAATCCCATAACAGGGAAAAACTGTTTTTT. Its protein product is CASSESHNREKLFF.

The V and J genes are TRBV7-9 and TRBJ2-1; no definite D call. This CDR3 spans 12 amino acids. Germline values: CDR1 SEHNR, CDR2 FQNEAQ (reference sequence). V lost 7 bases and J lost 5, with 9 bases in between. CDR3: CASNIQDNEQFF. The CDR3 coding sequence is TGTGCCAGCAATATTCAGGACAATGAGCAGTTCTTC.

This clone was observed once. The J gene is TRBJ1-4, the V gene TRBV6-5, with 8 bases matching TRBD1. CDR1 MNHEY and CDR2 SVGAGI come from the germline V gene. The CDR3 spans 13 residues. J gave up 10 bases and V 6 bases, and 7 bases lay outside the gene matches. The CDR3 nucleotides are TGTGCCAGCAGCAAGGACAGGGCGGGAAAACTGTTTTTT. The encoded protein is CASSKDRAGKLFF.

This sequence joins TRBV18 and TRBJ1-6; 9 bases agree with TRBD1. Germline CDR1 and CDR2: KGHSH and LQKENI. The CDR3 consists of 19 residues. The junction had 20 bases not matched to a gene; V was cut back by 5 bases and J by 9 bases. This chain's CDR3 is CASSTKSSGGTGLSSPLHF. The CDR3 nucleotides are TGTGCCAGCTCAACTAAATCTAGCGGCGGGACAGGGCTTAGTTCACCCCTCCACTTT.